These T cell receptor beta chains were read from a single sample in a study of cytomegalovirus exposure and HLA in healthy donors. The table came from immunoSEQ multiplex PCR; TCRdb's copy has only in-frame clones and leaves some out. The table lists 150,000 to 200,000 clones, around 82% of them singletons, with about 1.8% in the top ten. What was sequenced was PBMCs. These receptors were obtained from a man younger than 30 in good health and CMV-seronegative. Each CDR3 is given with its conserved first and last residue. The D gene is left open where the match is weak. Clone size is stated in some rows and not others, as once, few, many or a class when expanded.

len: 17; j_gene: TRBJ2-6; abundance: NA; d_gene: NA; v_gene: TRBV15; CDR3nt: TGTGCCACCAGCAGAGGCTCTGCGGGAAGGGGGGCCAACGTCCTGACTTTC; CDR3aa: CATSRGSAGRGANVLTF
len: 16; j_gene: TRBJ1-1; abundance: NA; d_gene: TRBD1; v_gene: TRBV11-2; CDR3nt: TGTGCCAGCAGCTTCATACAGGGGGCGTGGAACACTGAAGCTTTCTTT; CDR3aa: CASSFIQGAWNTEAFF
len: 17; j_gene: TRBJ2-5; abundance: NA; d_gene: TRBD1; v_gene: TRBV10-2; CDR3nt: TGCGCCAGCAGTACGGGACAGGGGTTTAGAGGGCAAGAGACCCAGTACTTC; CDR3aa: CASSTGQGFRGQETQYF
len: 12; j_gene: TRBJ1-1; abundance: NA; d_gene: TRBD1; v_gene: TRBV19; CDR3nt: TGTGCCAGTAGTAACCGACAGGGGATAGCTTTCTTT; CDR3aa: CASSNRQGIAFF
len: 16; j_gene: TRBJ2-7; abundance: NA; d_gene: TRBD1; v_gene: TRBV7-3; CDR3nt: TGTGCCAGCAGCCCCCAGCCTGGACAGGGTCCCAACGAGCAGTACTTC; CDR3aa: CASSPQPGQGPNEQYF
len: 15; j_gene: TRBJ1-2; abundance: NA; d_gene: TRBD1; v_gene: TRBV27; CDR3nt: TGTGCCAGCAGTTTCGGGGGACAGGGGGCGTTTGGCTACACCTTC; CDR3aa: CASSFGGQGAFGYTF
len: 15; j_gene: TRBJ2-7; abundance: NA; d_gene: TRBD2; v_gene: TRBV4-2; CDR3nt: TGTGCCAGCAGCGTCTCGCGGGGGGAGAACTACGAGCAGTACTTC; CDR3aa: CASSVSRGENYEQYF
len: 13; j_gene: TRBJ1-1; abundance: once; d_gene: NA; v_gene: TRBV11-2; CDR3nt: TGTGCCAGCAGCCACGACAGGAACACTGAAGCTTTCTTT; CDR3aa: CASSHDRNTEAFF
len: 15; j_gene: TRBJ2-5; abundance: NA; d_gene: NA; v_gene: TRBV6-5; CDR3nt: TGTGCCAGCAGTACCACCTCCAGGGGATCCGGGACCCAGTACTTC; CDR3aa: CASSTTSRGSGTQYF
len: 14; j_gene: TRBJ1-2; abundance: NA; d_gene: TRBD1; v_gene: TRBV27; CDR3nt: TGTGCCAGCAGTTTACGGGACAGGGCCGGGGGCTACACCTTC; CDR3aa: CASSLRDRAGGYTF
len: 16; j_gene: TRBJ1-5; abundance: NA; d_gene: NA; v_gene: TRBV28; CDR3nt: TGTGCCAGCAGTTTTGAACAGCTGAATAGCAATCAGCCCCAGCATTTT; CDR3aa: CASSFEQLNSNQPQHF
len: 19; j_gene: TRBJ2-4; abundance: NA; d_gene: TRBD1; v_gene: TRBV27; CDR3nt: TGTGCCAGCAGATCTACGGGACAGGGGGCTCCCCTAGCCAAAAACATTCAGTACTTC; CDR3aa: CASRSTGQGAPLAKNIQYF
len: 16; j_gene: TRBJ2-7; abundance: NA; d_gene: NA; v_gene: TRBV5-6; CDR3nt: TGTGCCAGCAGCTCAGAAAAAACAGGGAAAACCTACGAGCAGTACTTC; CDR3aa: CASSSEKTGKTYEQYF
len: 13; j_gene: TRBJ1-5; abundance: NA; d_gene: NA; v_gene: TRBV5-4; CDR3nt: TGTGCCAGCAGCTTGTCTGCGGCGGGGCCCCAGCATTTT; CDR3aa: CASSLSAAGPQHF
len: 19; j_gene: TRBJ2-2; abundance: NA; d_gene: TRBD2; v_gene: TRBV9; CDR3nt: TGTGCCAGCAGCGTAGCTTGGTCCGGGACTAGCGGGGGGACCGGGGAGCTGTTTTTT; CDR3aa: CASSVAWSGTSGGTGELFF
len: 13; j_gene: TRBJ2-3; abundance: NA; d_gene: NA; v_gene: TRBV5-1; CDR3nt: TGCGCCAGCAGCTTGTCATTTTCAGATACGCAGTATTTT; CDR3aa: CASSLSFSDTQYF
len: 12; j_gene: TRBJ2-1; abundance: once; d_gene: TRBD1; v_gene: TRBV7-2; CDR3nt: TGTGCCAGCAGCATCAGACAGGGGGCGCCGTTCTTC; CDR3aa: CASSIRQGAPFF
len: 15; j_gene: TRBJ2-7; abundance: NA; d_gene: NA; v_gene: TRBV12-5; CDR3nt: TGTGCTAGTGGTCCCGGGACAATCTGGGACTACGAGCAGTACTTC; CDR3aa: CASGPGTIWDYEQYF
len: 17; j_gene: TRBJ2-3; abundance: NA; d_gene: TRBD2; v_gene: TRBV9; CDR3nt: TGTGCCAGCAGCTCCGGACTAGCGGACATAAGCACAGATACGCAGTATTTT; CDR3aa: CASSSGLADISTDTQYF